One sample yielded the 28 T cell receptor beta chains listed below, sequenced in a study of beta chain features in type 1 diabetes. The sequenced template was cDNA made from the entire isolated RNA. Some clones are missing from TCRdb's copy, which holds only in-frame ones; the method was immunoSEQ multiplex PCR. The sample holds fewer than 500,000 clones, over 11% seen once. The source material was naive CD4+ T cells from blood. These receptors were obtained from a man younger than 40 in good health.

V is TRBV7-6 and J is TRBJ2-7; TRBD1 aligns across 9 bases. Trimming removed 3 bases from V and 2 bases from J; junction bases left unmatched: 23. The CDR3 sequence is 21 residues long. Germline V gives CDR1 SGHVS, CDR2 FNYEAQ. In nucleotides, the CDR3 is TGTGCCAGCAGCTTCCTTGCGTTCAGAGGCCCCGGGGGACAGGGCGCCTACGAGCAGTACTTC. As protein: CASSFLAFRGPGGQGAYEQYF.

This clone has only a few counts. This chain links TRBV9 with TRBJ1-6, with D hard to call. CDR1 SGDLS and CDR2 YYNGEE come from the germline V gene. This CDR3 is built from 13 residues. The V gene lost 7 bases and the J gene lost 6 bases, with 11 bases spanning the gap. CDR3 in DNA: TGTGCCAGCGGCAGCGGGCCTAATTCACCCCTCCACTTT. It encodes CASGSGPNSPLHF.

The sample holds a few counts of this clone. The V and J genes are TRBV5-6 and TRBJ2-4; TRBD2 agrees at 10 bases. The CDR3 extends over 14 amino acids. CDR1 is SGHDT and CDR2 is YYEEEE in the germline V gene. V lost 5 bases and J lost 4; bases outside the gene matches: 3. CDR3 amino acids: CASRLAGAKNIQYF. In DNA, the CDR3 is TGTGCCAGCAGGCTAGCGGGAGCAAAAAACATTCAGTACTTC.

The table lists this clone with a few counts. This chain connects TRBV29-1 to TRBJ1-2; D unresolved. The CDR3 consists of 12 residues. V lost 7 bases and J 8 bases, leaving 17 bases between the germline ends. The germline V gene has CDR1 SQVTM and CDR2 ANQGSEA. CDR3 DNA sequence: TGCAGCGCCGGTGACCGGCCAAGCGGCTACACCTTC. Translated, it gives CSAGDRPSGYTF.

V usage is TRBV7-3 and J usage is TRBJ2-5; tentative D call: TRBD1 (5 bases). CDR3 length equals 14 residues. Germline V gene data show CDR1 as SGHTA and CDR2 as FQGTGA. The V and J ends lost 4 bases and 5 bases respectively, with 14 bases between them. The CDR3 protein is CASSSGARRETQYF. The DNA for the CDR3 is TGTGCCAGCAGCTCTGGGGCACGCAGGGAGACCCAGTACTTC. The full variable domain, rest sourced from reference TRBV7-3 and TRBJ2-5, is GAGVSQTPSNKVTEKGKYVELRCDPISGHTALYWYRQSLGQGPEFLIYFQGTGAADDSGLPNDRFFAVRPEGSVSTLKIQRTERGDSAVYLCASSSGARRETQYFGPGTRLLVL.

This clone turned up a few times. The chain uses TRBV10-3 and TRBJ2-7; the D is unclear. CDR3 size: 12 residues. Trimming stripped 11 bases from V and 3 bases from J, with 14 bases between. Germline-derived CDR1 and CDR2 are ENHRY and SYGVKD. In DNA form, the CDR3 reads TGTGCCGCTGCCACTGATCGCTACGAGCAGTACTTC. Translated, it gives CAAATDRYEQYF.

This clone was observed a handful of times. The J gene is TRBJ2-1, the V gene TRBV28; 9 bases are shared with TRBD2. The CDR3 sequence is 16 residues long. After removal of 8 bases from V and 0 bases from J, the junction contained 8 bases not matched to a gene. The germline V gene has CDR1 MDHEN and CDR2 SYDVKM. The CDR3 bases are TGTGCCAGCGGACTAGCGAGTAGGGGCTCCTACAATGAGCAGTTCTTC. Residues: CASGLASRGSYNEQFF.

The rearrangement joins TRBV30 to TRBJ1-3; no reliable D call. There are 14 residues in the CDR3. V was pared by 3 bases and J by 0 bases, with 9 bases between. CDR1 and CDR2 from the germline V gene are GTSNPN and SVGIG (reference sequence). The CDR3 sequence: CAWRGPSSGNTIYF. The DNA for the CDR3 is TGTGCCTGGAGAGGACCTAGCTCTGGAAACACCATATATTTT.

This clone has just a few counts. This sequence joins TRBV11-2 and TRBJ2-5, with 8 positions matching TRBD2. V dropped 2 bases and J dropped 5; count of bases not matched to a gene: 10. The germline V gene encodes CDR1 SGHAT and CDR2 FQNNGV. The CDR3 totals 16 residues. This chain's CDR3 is CASSLTVLAAPETQYF. The CDR3 DNA reads as TGTGCCAGCAGCTTAACCGTACTAGCGGCTCCGGAGACCCAGTACTTC. Variable domain in full (rest from reference TRBV11-2 and TRBJ2-5): EAGVAQSPRYKIIEKRQSVAFWCNPISGHATLYWYQQILGQGPKLLIQFQNNGVVDDSQLPKDRFSAERLKGVDSTLKIQPAKLEDSAVYLCASSLTVLAAPETQYFGPGTRLLVL.

Only a few counts were recorded for this clone. The J gene is TRBJ2-6, the V gene TRBV5-1; D is undetermined. Trimming pared 4 bases from V and 0 bases from J, leaving 8 bases between. Per the germline V gene, CDR1 is SGHRS and CDR2 is YFSETQ. The CDR3 length is 15 residues. The CDR3 loop is CASSPPSSGANVLTF. CDR3 coding DNA: TGCGCCAGCAGCCCCCCATCCTCTGGGGCCAACGTCCTGACTTTC.

This chain connects TRBV5-1 to TRBJ2-1; 8 positions match TRBD1. V was clipped by 2 bases and J by 10 bases; unmatched bases: 8. The germline CDR1 and CDR2 sequences are SGHRS and YFSETQ. The CDR3 covers 14 residues. Here the CDR3 DNA reads TGCGCCAGCAGCTTTAAGCAGGGGGCAGAGGAGCAGTTCTTC. Amino acids: CASSFKQGAEEQFF.

The genes are TRBV30 and TRBJ1-4, with D possibly being TRBD1 (5 bases). The length of the CDR3 is 13 residues. Trimming shortened V by 3 bases and J by 0 bases, and 5 bases separated the two germline ends. Germline loops: CDR1 GTSNPN, CDR2 SVGIG (reference sequence). The DNA of the CDR3 is TGTGCCTGGAGGGGGGCAACTAATGAAAAACTGTTTTTT. This gives the protein CAWRGATNEKLFF.

This chain connects TRBV4-2 to TRBJ2-1; 7 nucleotides line up with TRBD2. Germline trimming cut 0 bases from V and 7 bases from J; bases unmatched to any gene: 12. Germline-derived CDR1 and CDR2 are LGHNA and YNFKEQ. The CDR3 runs 17 residues. CDR3 region: CASSQEFGLGSRNEQFF. The CDR3 DNA is TGTGCCAGCAGCCAAGAGTTTGGACTAGGTTCGAGGAATGAGCAGTTCTTC.

The J gene is TRBJ2-7, the V gene TRBV15; TRBD1 aligns across 9 bases. The germline V gene has CDR1 LNHNV and CDR2 YYDKDF (reference sequence). The V and J ends lost 2 bases and 3 bases, in that order; junction bases with no gene match: 5. This CDR3 comprises 15 residues. The CDR3 DNA is TGTGCCACCAGCAGATCGGAGACAGGGGGCTACGAGCAGTACTTC. It encodes CATSRSETGGYEQYF.

This clone was counted between two and nine times. This chain links TRBV7-9 with TRBJ1-6, with a tentative D call TRBD1 (5 bases). V gave up 3 bases and J gave up 10 bases, with 13 bases separating them. The CDR3 consists of 14 residues. In germline, CDR1 is SEHNR, CDR2 FQNEAQ (reference sequence). CDR3 DNA sequence: TGTGCCAGCAGCTTGACCGCGGGGGACTCACCCCTCCACTTT. Its translation is CASSLTAGDSPLHF.

As regards this clone: This clone may be a read error of a much larger clone one base away. The sample holds other DNA sequences that translate to the same CDR3. The chain joins TRBV7-6 to TRBJ2-5; D remains unclear. The CDR3 spans 11 residues. The germline V gene encodes CDR1 SGHVS and CDR2 FNYEAQ. Trimming stripped 3 bases from V and 1 base from J, with 0 bases between. In DNA, the CDR3 is TGTGCCAGCAGCTTCCAAGAGACCCAGTACTTC. It codes for CASSFQETQYF.

This chain links TRBV10-3 with TRBJ1-1, with D possibly matching TRBD1 (6 bases). The germline V and J ends were trimmed by 6 bases and 5 bases, with 16 bases remaining between them. Germline CDR1 is ENHRY and CDR2 is SYGVKD. The CDR3 totals 14 residues. The CDR3 sequence is CAISIQGLGTEAFF. CDR3 bases: TGTGCCATCAGCATACAGGGACTTGGGACTGAAGCTTTCTTT.

This chain's CDR3 is CASSQRGGTAVNEQFF. In DNA, the CDR3 is TGTGCCAGCAGCCAAAGGGGCGGAACAGCGGTTAATGAGCAGTTCTTC. This chain joins TRBV14 and TRBJ2-1; the D gene could be TRBD1 or TRBD2 (5 bases each). The CDR3 runs 16 residues. Germline V gene data show CDR1 as SGHDN and CDR2 as FVKESK. With 2 bases removed from V and 7 bases from J, the gap between germline ends came to 18 bases.

The chain recombines TRBV5-1 with TRBJ1-1; no clear D. Germline CDR1 and CDR2: SGHRS and YFSETQ. V was shortened by 1 base and J by 0 bases, with 4 bases between the two germline ends. There are 13 residues in the CDR3. In DNA, the CDR3 is TGCGCCAGCAGCTTGCGGGTGAACACTGAAGCTTTCTTT. It specifies CASSLRVNTEAFF.

This clone was counted between two and nine times. The chain carries TRBV7-2 and TRBJ1-1; D unresolved. Per the germline V gene, CDR1 is SGHTA and CDR2 is FQGNSA. The CDR3 covers 13 residues. V lost 3 bases and J lost 7, with 12 bases in between. CDR3: CASSLEQYLEAFF. The CDR3, as DNA: TGTGCCAGCAGCTTGGAACAGTATCTTGAAGCTTTCTTT.

The V gene is TRBV6-1, the J gene TRBJ2-7, with D unresolved. Germline V gene sequence: CDR1 MNHNS, CDR2 SASEGT. CDR3 size: 14 residues. V shed 7 bases and J shed 2 bases, with 15 bases lying between them. Here the CDR3 DNA reads TGTGCCAGCAACGGACGTGCCCCCGCCTACGAGCAGTACTTC. As protein: CASNGRAPAYEQYF.

This chain's CDR3 is CASSLRPTQETQYF. The DNA of the CDR3 is TGTGCCAGCAGCTTGAGACCGACCCAAGAGACCCAGTACTTC. The chain has TRBV7-2 and TRBJ2-5, with D unclear. CDR1 and CDR2 from the germline V gene are SGHTA and FQGNSA. This CDR3 contains 14 residues. Trimming took off 3 bases at V and 1 base at J, with 9 bases between the two ends.

This clone was counted a few times. Here the CDR3 DNA reads TGTGCCAGCCGAAGGAACGCATACGAGCAGTACTTC. The encoded protein is CASRRNAYEQYF. This chain connects TRBV28 to TRBJ2-7; D is undetermined. Germline V gene sequence: CDR1 MDHEN, CDR2 SYDVKM. Trimming took off 8 bases at V and 4 bases at J, with 12 bases between the two ends. The CDR3 has 12 residues. Supplemented by reference TRBV28 and TRBJ2-7, the full variable domain reads DVKVTQSSRYLVKRTGEKVFLECVQDMDHENMFWYRQDPGLGLRLIYFSYDVKMKEKGDIPEGYSVSREKKERFSLILESASTNQTSMYLCASRRNAYEQYFGPGTRLTVT.

This clone was detected a few times. The chain uses TRBV4-3 and TRBJ1-4; D is ambiguous. The CDR3 runs 15 residues. Germline V gene data show CDR1 as LGHNA and CDR2 as YSLEER. V lost 6 bases and J 0 bases, leaving 11 bases between the germline ends. The CDR3, as DNA: TGCGCCAGCAGGCCACACCTTGCAACTAATGAAAAACTGTTTTTT. It specifies CASRPHLATNEKLFF.

The gene calls are TRBV30 and TRBJ2-1; 9 bases align to TRBD1. Germline V CDR1 and CDR2: GTSNPN, SVGIG (reference sequence). The CDR3 loop spans 16 amino acids. Germline trimming cut 0 bases from V and 8 bases from J; bases unmatched to any gene: 11. CDR3 DNA: TGTGCCTGGAGTGTACGGACAGGGGTGACTGTCTATGAGCAGTTCTTC. Protein: CAWSVRTGVTVYEQFF. Drawing the rest from reference TRBV30 and TRBJ2-1, the complete variable domain is SQTIHQWPATLVQPVGSPLSLECTVEGTSNPNLYWYRQAAGRGLQLLFYSVGIGQISSEVPQNLSASRPQDRQFILSSKKLLLSDSGFYLCAWSVRTGVTVYEQFFGPGTRLTVL.

Only a few counts were recorded for this clone. J is TRBJ2-3 and V is TRBV5-1; 9 nucleotides match TRBD2. In germline, CDR1 is SGHRS, CDR2 YFSETQ. J was trimmed by 0 bases and V by 4 bases; bases with no gene match: 6. This CDR3 contains 16 residues. CDR3 sequence reads: CASSLAGRSSTDTQYF. DNA for the CDR3: TGCGCCAGCAGCCTAGCGGGGAGATCTAGCACAGATACGCAGTATTTT.

This chain links TRBV10-3 with TRBJ2-6; possible D gene TRBD2, 6 bases. Deletions cut 3 bases from V and 0 bases from J, with 24 bases between. This CDR3 is built from 21 residues. Germline CDR1 and CDR2: ENHRY and SYGVKD. The CDR3 nucleotides are TGTGCCATCAGTGACAGGGCGGTTAGCGGAGATTACCTCTCTGGGGCCAACGTCCTGACTTTC. This sequence encodes CAISDRAVSGDYLSGANVLTF.

The gene calls are TRBV7-9 and TRBJ2-7; D perhaps matches TRBD1 (6 bases). V dropped 6 bases and J dropped 9 bases, with 15 bases sitting between them. The germline gives CDR1 SEHNR, CDR2 FQNEAQ (reference sequence). The CDR3 is 12 amino acids. The CDR3 reads CASSSQGYGQYV. The CDR3 region has the DNA TGTGCCAGCAGTTCCCAGGGGTATGGGCAGTACGTC.